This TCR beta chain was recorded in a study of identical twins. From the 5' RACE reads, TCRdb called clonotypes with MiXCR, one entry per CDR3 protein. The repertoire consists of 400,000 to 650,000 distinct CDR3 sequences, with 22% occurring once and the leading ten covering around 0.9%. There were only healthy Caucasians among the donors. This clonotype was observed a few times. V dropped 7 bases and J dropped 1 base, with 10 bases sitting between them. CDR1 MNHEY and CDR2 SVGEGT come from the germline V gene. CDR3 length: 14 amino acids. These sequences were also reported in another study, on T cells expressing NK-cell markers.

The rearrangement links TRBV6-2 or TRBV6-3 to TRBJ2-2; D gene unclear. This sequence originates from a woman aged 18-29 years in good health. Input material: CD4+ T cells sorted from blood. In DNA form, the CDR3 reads TGTGCCAGCAAGGCCAGGAAGAACACCGGGGAGCTGTTTTTT. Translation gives CASKARKNTGELFF.